This TCR beta chain was found in a study of blood T cells in healthy people across ages (dated by TCRdb to between 2015 and 2017). General notes on the study: In model experiments, roughly one uniquely barcoded TCR beta cDNA molecule per two T cells was captured by template switching. To track age-related changes in TCR beta repertoire diversity, the study relied on deep sequencing normalized with unique cDNA molecular identifiers. To avoid experimental bias, donors of different ages were distributed randomly across sequencing lanes. For two donors (one aged 18 to 30 and one aged 80 or older), the study analyzed two additional independent replicas of 1 million unique cDNA reads from the same blood draw. The donors were split into four age groups: young (average about 16 years), middle-aged (over 35), aged (62) and long-lived (over 80). General findings and caveats noted by the study authors: The percentage of naive T cells measured by flow cytometry correlated strongly with observed TCR beta diversity. Conclusive comparison of naive and antigen-experienced compartments was prevented by the profiling of bulk unsorted PBMCs. Estimates of total diversity from one million sequenced T cells were regarded as lower bounds and underestimates. Because the CMV infection status of the donors was unknown, age-related changes in expanded clonotypes may potentially have been confounded. Observed TCR beta diversity per million T cells fell roughly linearly with age, and a significant reduction was already apparent by age about 36. The long-lived group showed more naive CD4+ T cells, fewer expanded clones and increased TCR diversity than the aged group, suggesting age selection.

Donors were 30 to 45 systemically healthy Caucasian individuals from Russia aged roughly 6 to 90 years. Each donor gave about 9.8 milliliters of peripheral blood, drawn into EDTA-treated Vacutainer tubes. Ficoll-Paque density-gradient centrifugation was used to isolate PBMCs, with at least 7 million per sample. Total RNA, at least 5 micrograms per sample, was extracted from PBMCs with Trizol reagent. The percentages of naive CD45RAhigh/CD27high T cells were determined by flow cytometry on a PBMC aliquot from every donor. Libraries were built with 5' RACE. Sequenced using an Illumina HiSeq 2500. A second about 7 to 12 cycle PCR used a sample-barcoded 5' primer and a J-beta primer mix. Each TCR beta cDNA molecule received a unique molecular identifier from a template-switch 5' adaptor carrying 12 random nucleotides. At least 2.5 million CDR3-containing paired-end reads were obtained from each sample. All of the RNA was converted into first-strand cDNA using the Mint cDNA synthesis kit, with a TRBC-specific oligonucleotide serving as the primer. Following uracil-DNA glycosylase treatment, all cDNA underwent a first 18-cycle PCR with the universal primers M1SS and BC2_uni_R. Per the original workflow: For normalization, 1 million high-quality reads, each with a distinct molecular identifier, were randomly selected from each sample. Instead of being binned into consensus sequences, reads that shared molecular identifiers were thrown out. CDR3 identification, clonotype clustering and error correction used MiTCR with a Q25 quality threshold and the strictest error-elimination algorithm. A nonparametric unseen species model with Euler transformation was used to estimate a lower bound on total TCR beta diversity. TCRdb handled the public reads itself, with Q25 trimming in fastp and clone calling in MiXCR, and kept productive beta chains. Each record represents a unique CDR3 protein, reported with the most common genes and DNA among its rows. The V and J calls shown here were made by TCRdb, not taken from the authors' results. For this sample the table gives 1,300,000 or so distinct CDR3 sequences, of which roughly 59% were detected only once. The ten largest make up roughly 6.3% of the sample.

Worth noting for this clonotype: Its binding antigen is unknown. The record has no base qualities; no much larger clone is one base away.

This clonotype was obtained from a man aged 18 to 29 in good health. Material for sequencing was blood.

The sequenced DNA: TGCAGTGCTAGAGGACTAACTAGCGGGAGGGCGAGTTACGAGCAGTACTTC. It is translated as CSARGLTSGRASYEQYF. The chain is assembled from TRBV20-1 and TRBJ2-7, with 13 bases in between that match TRBD2. CDR1 and CDR2 were assigned from the germline V gene (reference sequence) as DFQATT and SNEGSKA. V is trimmed back by 1 base and J by 4 bases, and the junction contains 10 bases that no gene match accounts for. Counted from cysteine to phenylalanine, this CDR3 has 17 amino acids. Here the CDR3 DNA is all that survives: 51 bases in frame from base 1.